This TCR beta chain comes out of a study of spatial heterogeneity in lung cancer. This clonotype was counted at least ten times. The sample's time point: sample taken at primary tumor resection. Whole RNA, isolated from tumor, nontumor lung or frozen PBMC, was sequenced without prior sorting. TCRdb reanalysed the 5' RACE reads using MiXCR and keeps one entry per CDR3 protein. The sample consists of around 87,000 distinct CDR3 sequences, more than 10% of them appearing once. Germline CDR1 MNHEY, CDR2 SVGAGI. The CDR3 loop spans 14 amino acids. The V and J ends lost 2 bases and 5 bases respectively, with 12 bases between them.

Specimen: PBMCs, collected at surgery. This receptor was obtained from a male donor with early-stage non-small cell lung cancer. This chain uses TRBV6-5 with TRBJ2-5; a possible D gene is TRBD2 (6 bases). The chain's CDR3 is CASSYAGPWETQYF. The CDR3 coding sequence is TGTGCCAGCAGTTACGCGGGACCTTGGGAGACCCAGTACTTC.